Listed below are T cell receptor beta chains from one sample, sequenced in a study of cytomegalovirus exposure and HLA in healthy donors. Using immunoSEQ multiplex PCR, the repertoire was profiled, and TCRdb retains in-frame clones only, with some absent. The sample carries about 150,000 clones, around 84% recorded once. Material for sequencing was PBMCs. These TCRs come from a human donor in good health. Each CDR3 is given with its conserved first and last residue. The order of the fields is clone size, J gene, D gene, V gene, CDR3 protein, CDR3 DNA. D genes are given only for firm matches. Clone size is stated in some rows and not others, as once, few, many or a class when expanded.

size: NA
J: TRBJ2-7
D: NA
V: TRBV29-1
CDR3: CSVEEAAVAQYF
DNA: TGCAGCGTTGAAGAAGCGGCCGTAGCGCAGTACTTC

size: NA
J: TRBJ2-5
D: NA
V: TRBV7-3
CDR3: CASSLYGKETQYF
DNA: TGTGCCAGCAGCTTATACGGGAAAGAGACCCAGTACTTC

size: once
J: TRBJ2-3
D: TRBD2
V: TRBV7-2
CDR3: CASSLALAGGLQADTQYF
DNA: TGTGCCAGCAGCTTAGCCCTAGCGGGGGGGCTTCAGGCAGATACGCAGTATTTT

size: NA
J: TRBJ2-1
D: TRBD2
V: TRBV10-2
CDR3: CASSEGTSINEQFF
DNA: TGCGCCAGCAGTGAAGGGACTAGCATCAATGAGCAGTTCTTC

size: NA
J: TRBJ2-1
D: TRBD2
V: TRBV28
CDR3: CASSLTGTSNEQFF
DNA: TGTGCCAGCAGTTTAACCGGGACTAGCAATGAGCAGTTCTTC

size: once
J: TRBJ2-7
D: NA
V: TRBV18
CDR3: CASSPIRAVDYEQYF
DNA: TGTGCCAGCTCACCTATCAGGGCAGTAGATTACGAGCAGTACTTC

size: NA
J: TRBJ1-1
D: NA
V: TRBV27
CDR3: CASSSVVMNTEAFF
DNA: TGTGCCAGCAGTAGCGTCGTGATGAACACTGAAGCTTTCTTT

size: NA
J: TRBJ1-1
D: TRBD1
V: TRBV30
CDR3: CAWDRGNTEAFF
DNA: TGTGCCTGGGACAGGGGGAACACTGAAGCTTTCTTT

size: NA
J: TRBJ2-2
D: NA
V: TRBV6-5
CDR3: CASSIRVTGELFF
DNA: TGTGCCAGCAGCATCAGGGTAACCGGGGAGCTGTTTTTT

size: NA
J: TRBJ2-1
D: NA
V: TRBV7-9
CDR3: CASVSGVYNEQFF
DNA: TGTGCCAGCGTGTCAGGGGTCTACAATGAGCAGTTCTTC

size: NA
J: TRBJ2-2
D: NA
V: TRBV5-1
CDR3: CASSFTGSRDGELFF
DNA: TGCGCCAGCAGCTTTACCGGCTCCCGGGACGGGGAGCTGTTTTTT

size: NA
J: TRBJ1-1
D: NA
V: TRBV28
CDR3: CASSRRGNTEAFF
DNA: TGTGCCAGCAGCCGCAGGGGGAACACTGAAGCTTTCTTT

size: NA
J: TRBJ2-1
D: NA
V: TRBV5-4
CDR3: CASSPRTGSSYNEQFF
DNA: TGTGCCAGCAGCCCCAGGACGGGGAGCTCCTACAATGAGCAGTTCTTC

size: NA
J: TRBJ2-1
D: TRBD2
V: TRBV11-2
CDR3: CASSRELAGGRNEQFF
DNA: TGTGCCAGCAGCCGCGAGCTAGCGGGGGGGCGTAATGAGCAGTTCTTC

size: NA
J: TRBJ2-1
D: NA
V: TRBV6-1
CDR3: CASSDPGNEQFF
DNA: TGTGCCAGCAGTGACCCGGGGAATGAGCAGTTCTTC

size: once
J: TRBJ2-5
D: TRBD2
V: TRBV7-2
CDR3: CASSPNRGVETQYF
DNA: TGTGCCAGCAGCCCCAACCGGGGGGTTGAGACCCAGTACTTC

size: NA
J: TRBJ2-7
D: NA
V: TRBV5-1
CDR3: CASSLVDSAYEQYF
DNA: TGCGCCAGCAGCTTGGTGGACAGCGCCTACGAGCAGTACTTC

size: NA
J: TRBJ2-1
D: NA
V: TRBV13
CDR3: CASSLRTEEQFF
DNA: TGTGCCAGCAGCCTCCGAACGGAGGAGCAGTTCTTC

size: NA
J: TRBJ2-3
D: TRBD2
V: TRBV10-1
CDR3: CASSETQAGVGDTQYF
DNA: TGCGCCAGCAGTGAGACCCAAGCGGGAGTAGGAGATACGCAGTATTTT

size: NA
J: TRBJ2-6
D: NA
V: TRBV29-1
CDR3: CSVGFWGTGANVLTF
DNA: TGCAGCGTTGGTTTCTGGGGCACCGGGGCCAACGTCCTGACTTTC